This record looks at one T cell receptor (beta chain) sequence and its context. Its antigen is unidentified. The record originates from a study of response to subunit inactivated influenza vaccine. Study-wide findings and caveats: Few new T cells, the authors suggested, are recruited by each seasonal influenza vaccination.

Germline V gene sequence: CDR1 LGHDT, CDR2 YNNKEL (reference sequence). After removal of 1 base from V and 3 bases from J, the junction contained 5 bases not matched to a gene. The CDR3 is 15 residues long. TCRdb reanalysed the RT-PCR reads using MiXCR and keeps one entry per CDR3 protein. This sample has approximately 170,000 distinct CDR3 sequences, with approximately 12% found just once. The same data also contributed to another study, on T cells expressing NK-cell markers. This second report adds: In generating TCR beta cDNA, 5'RACE template switching with UMIs was used. The authors sequenced eight donors, of whom seven were HCMV-seropositive and one was seronegative. NKG2C+ dominant clonotype frequencies in several donors were about 1.0-8% of CD8+ T cells.

The specimen was CD8+ T cells sorted from PBMCs, collected roughly 13 days after vaccination. This TCR derives from a middle-aged man who received an inactivated influenza vaccine. J is TRBJ2-7 and V is TRBV3-1, with 8 bases fitting TRBD2. As DNA, the CDR3 is TGTGCCAGCAGCCAAGGGACTAGCTCATACTACGAGCAGTACTTC. Its translation is CASSQGTSSYYEQYF.